Reported below is one T cell receptor (beta chain). This sample is drawn from a study of blood T cell repertoires in COVID-19. Study information: The study drew acute and convalescent COVID-19 samples from the United States, Italy and Spain. The analysed material was cDNA or gDNA that came from T cells, B-cell-depleted T cells, or PBMCs.

The CDR3 sequence is 13 residues long. V lost 5 bases to trimming and J lost 8 bases, with 16 bases between them. CDR1 is SGHNT and CDR2 is YENEEA in the germline V gene. Each participant's cohort was designated according to participant-reported clinical history. In the original analysis: Counts of nucleated cells, estimated from reference gene primer amplification, were obtained. Here immunoSEQ multiplex PCR was the method, and the copy in TCRdb shows in-frame clones only, minus some. For V, J and clone size, that table is used; D and trimming come from the DNA. The sample carries some 380,000 clones, 70% to 90% recorded once.

Sequenced: PBMCs or T cells enriched from blood (not recorded which). This TCR derives from a woman aged 40-49 years with acute COVID-19. The V gene is TRBV11-3, the J gene TRBJ2-7, with D possibly being TRBD1 (6 bases). The chain's CDR3 is CASSQSLTGKQYF. The CDR3 region has the DNA TGTGCCAGCAGCCAGTCCCTTACAGGGAAGCAGTACTTC.